The present T cell receptor (beta chain) was sequenced within a study of shared clonotypes between healthy human individuals. This clone occurred a few times. TCRdb's table, derived via immunoSEQ multiplex PCR, lists solely in-frame clones and lacks some. This sample has about 2.4 million clones; under 95% occur once, and the top ten carry around 0.4%. Germline V gives CDR1 SGHRS, CDR2 YFSETQ. The CDR3 runs to 12 residues. Trimming took off 0 bases at V and 14 bases at J, with 11 bases between the two ends. The clonotype comes from a man between 18 and 29 years old in good health. Some clones in this sample may be carry-over from other donors' samples. The chain links TRBV5-1 to TRBJ1-4, with TRBD1 as a possible D gene (5 bases). Sequencing was done on a sample of naive CD4+ T cells from PBMCs. Noted subset: CD45RA+ positively selected. The CDR3 loop reads CASSLAQGQLFF. CDR3 DNA sequence: TGCGCCAGCAGCTTGGCCCAGGGTCAGCTGTTTTTT.